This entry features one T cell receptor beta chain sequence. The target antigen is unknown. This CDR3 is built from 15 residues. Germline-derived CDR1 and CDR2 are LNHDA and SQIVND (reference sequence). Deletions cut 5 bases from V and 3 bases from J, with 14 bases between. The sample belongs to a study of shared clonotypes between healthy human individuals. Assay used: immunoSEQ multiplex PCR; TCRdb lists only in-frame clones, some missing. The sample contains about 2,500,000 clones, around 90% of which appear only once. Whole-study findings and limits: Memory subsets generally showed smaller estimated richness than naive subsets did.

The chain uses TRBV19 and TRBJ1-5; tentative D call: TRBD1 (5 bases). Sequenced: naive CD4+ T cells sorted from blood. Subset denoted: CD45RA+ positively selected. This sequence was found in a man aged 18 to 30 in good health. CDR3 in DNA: TGTGCCAGTAGTCCCGGGACGCAACCCAATCAGCCCCAGCATTTT. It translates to CASSPGTQPNQPQHF.